Each of the 9 T cell receptor beta chains below was sequenced from the same sample in a study of breast tumors, draining lymph nodes, adjacent tissues (dated by TCRdb to 2016 to 2017). Libraries came from multiplex PCR. The sequencer was an Illumina HiSeq 2000. Using fastp at Q25 and MiXCR, TCRdb reprocessed the public reads and kept productive beta chains. Every CDR3 protein is listed once, alongside the most common genes and DNA of its rows. This sample gives 200,000 or so distinct CDR3 sequences in total; around a third of them show up just once. The ten largest clones represent more than 4% of the sample. Lymph node samples were obtained from the axillary draining lymph nodes of breast cancer patients. Specimen: axillary lymph node tissue. The receptors originated from a female donor with breast cancer. Some clones in this sample may be carry-over from other donors' samples.

In its sample, this clonotype was seen many times. The chain links TRBV9 to TRBJ2-5, with D perhaps TRBD1 (7 bases). Trimming cost V 10 bases and J 4 bases, with 17 bases left between them. The CDR3 is 13 amino acids. Germline loops: CDR1 SGDLS, CDR2 YYNGEE. In DNA form, the CDR3 reads TGTGCCGCCGAGACAGGGAGGAGAGAGACCCAGTACTTC. This codes for CAAETGRRETQYF.

This chain links TRBV19 with TRBJ2-5, with 7 bases aligning to TRBD1. Germline V lookup: CDR1 LNHDA, CDR2 SQIVND (reference sequence). CDR3 length equals 11 residues. J was trimmed by 7 bases and V by 5 bases; bases with no gene match: 1. CDR3 DNA sequence: TGTGCCAGTAGTCGACAGGGGACCCAGTACTTC. It specifies CASSRQGTQYF.

Concerning this clonotype itself: Germline and junction disagree at one end, which may indicate a read error. V gene TRBV9 combines with J gene TRBJ2-7; D possibly matches TRBD1 or TRBD2 (5 bases each). The V gene's germline CDR1 is SGDLS and CDR2 YYNGEE. This CDR3 contains 14 residues. CDR3 loop: CASTPSWGTYEQSF. The CDR3 bases are TGTGCCAGCACCCCATCCTGGGGGACCTACGAGCAGTCCTTC. Full variable domain (remainder filled in from reference TRBV9 and TRBJ2-7): DSGVTQTPKHLITATGQRVTLRCSPRSGDLSVYWYQQSLDQGLQFLIQYYNGEERAKGNILERFSAQQFPDLHSELNLSSLELGDSALYFCASTPSWGTYEQSFGPGTRLTVT.

This clonotype was recorded at least ten times. Being one base from a much bigger clone, this may be a read error. In this CDR3 the conserved last residue, phenylalanine or tryptophan, is missing, so a read error is likely. The chain joins TRBV7-9 to TRBJ2-5; D unresolved. Germline V gene lookup returns CDR1 SEHNR and CDR2 FQNEAQ (reference sequence). This CDR3 has 14 residues. V was trimmed by 5 bases and J by 3 bases, leaving 13 bases between them. The CDR3 DNA reads as TGTGCCAGCAGCCAGCAAAACGAAGAAGAGACCCAGTACCTC. Protein product: CASSQQNEEETQYL.

This clonotype came up many times. The V gene is TRBV14, the J gene TRBJ1-5; D is unclear. The CDR3 runs 13 residues. V was pared by 2 bases and J by 3 bases, with 5 bases between. CDR1 is SGHDN, CDR2 FVKESK, per germline. The CDR3 protein is CASSQMDNQPQHF. The CDR3 DNA follows: TGTGCCAGCAGCCAAATGGACAATCAGCCCCAGCATTTT. The full variable domain, completed using reference TRBV14 and TRBJ1-5, is EAGVTQFPSHSVIEKGQTVTLRCDPISGHDNLYWYRRVMGKEIKFLLHFVKESKQDESGMPNNRFLAERTGGTYSTLKVQPAELEDSGVYFCASSQMDNQPQHFGDGTRLSIL.

This clonotype was observed many times. CDR3 in DNA: TGCGCCAGCAGGGTGGGGCAGGGGGGTTCCTACGAGCAGTACTTC. Protein sequence: CASRVGQGGSYEQYF. J is TRBJ2-7 and V is TRBV10-2; a possible D gene is TRBD1 (7 bases). This CDR3 is 15 amino acids long. CDR1 WSHSY and CDR2 SAAADI come from the germline V gene. Trimming cost V 6 bases and J 1 base, with 16 bases left between them.

This clonotype was observed many times. DNA of the CDR3: TGTGCCAGCAGTTACGTCCGGTTAGCGGGGGGACGGGCAGATACGCAGTATTTT. This gives the protein CASSYVRLAGGRADTQYF. The chain recombines TRBV6-2 or TRBV6-3 with TRBJ2-3; 10 bases align to TRBD2. Germline CDR1 is MNHEY and CDR2 is SVGEGT. Trimming removed 2 bases from V and 4 bases from J; junction bases left unmatched: 12. The CDR3 loop spans 18 amino acids.

The chain couples TRBV10-1 to TRBJ2-5; TRBD2 is a possible D gene (6 bases). This CDR3 is built from 14 residues. Trimming removed 0 bases from V and 1 base from J, with 6 bases in between. Germline values: CDR1 WNHNN, CDR2 SYGVQD (reference sequence). CDR3 sequence (DNA): TGCGCCAGCAGTGAGTCCGGGAGCCAAGAGACCCAGTACTTC. As protein: CASSESGSQETQYF.

This clonotype was detected ten times or more. J is TRBJ1-2 and V is TRBV20-1, with a weak D call TRBD1 (5 bases). With 4 bases removed from V and 4 bases from J, the gap between germline ends came to 25 bases. Germline values: CDR1 DFQATT, CDR2 SNEGSKA (reference sequence). This CDR3 spans 17 amino acids. The CDR3 protein is CSAIGAGGQGSVYGYTF. The CDR3 nucleotides read TGCAGTGCTATAGGCGCTGGTGGGCAGGGAAGCGTCTATGGCTACACCTTC.